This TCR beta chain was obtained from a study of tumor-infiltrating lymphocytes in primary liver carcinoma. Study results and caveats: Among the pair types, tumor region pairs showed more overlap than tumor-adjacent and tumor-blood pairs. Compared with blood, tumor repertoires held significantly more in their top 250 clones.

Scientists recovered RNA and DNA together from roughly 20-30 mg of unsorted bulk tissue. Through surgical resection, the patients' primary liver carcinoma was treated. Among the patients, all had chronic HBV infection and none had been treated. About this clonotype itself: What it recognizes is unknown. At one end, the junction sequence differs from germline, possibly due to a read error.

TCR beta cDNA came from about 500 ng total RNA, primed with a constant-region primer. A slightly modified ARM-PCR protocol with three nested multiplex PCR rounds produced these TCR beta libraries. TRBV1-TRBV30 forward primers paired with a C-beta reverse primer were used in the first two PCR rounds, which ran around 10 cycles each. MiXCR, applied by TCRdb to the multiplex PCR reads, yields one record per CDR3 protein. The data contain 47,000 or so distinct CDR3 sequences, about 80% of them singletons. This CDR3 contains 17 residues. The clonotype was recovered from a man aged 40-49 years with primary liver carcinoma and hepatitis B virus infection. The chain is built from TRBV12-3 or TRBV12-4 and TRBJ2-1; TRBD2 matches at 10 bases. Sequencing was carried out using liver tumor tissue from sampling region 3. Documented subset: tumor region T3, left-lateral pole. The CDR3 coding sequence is TGTGCCAGCAATTTAAAGGCTAGCGGGAGCTCCTGCAATGAGCAGTTCTTC. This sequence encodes CASNLKASGSSCNEQFF.